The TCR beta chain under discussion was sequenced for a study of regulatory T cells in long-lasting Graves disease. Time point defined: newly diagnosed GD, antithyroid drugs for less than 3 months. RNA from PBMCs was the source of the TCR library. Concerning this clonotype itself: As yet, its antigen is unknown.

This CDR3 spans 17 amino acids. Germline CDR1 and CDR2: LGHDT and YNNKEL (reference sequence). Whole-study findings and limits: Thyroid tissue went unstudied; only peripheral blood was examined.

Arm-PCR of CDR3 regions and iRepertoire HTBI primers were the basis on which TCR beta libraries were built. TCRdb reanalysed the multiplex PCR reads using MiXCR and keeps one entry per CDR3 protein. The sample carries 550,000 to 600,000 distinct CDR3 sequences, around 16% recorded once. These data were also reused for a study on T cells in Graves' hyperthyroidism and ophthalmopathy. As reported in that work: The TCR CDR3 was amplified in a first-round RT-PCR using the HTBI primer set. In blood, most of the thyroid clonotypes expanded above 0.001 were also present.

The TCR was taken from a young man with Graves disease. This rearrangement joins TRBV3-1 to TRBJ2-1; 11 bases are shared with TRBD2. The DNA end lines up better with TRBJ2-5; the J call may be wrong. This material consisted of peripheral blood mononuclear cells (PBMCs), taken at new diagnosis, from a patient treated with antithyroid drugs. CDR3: CASSQGTSGHTQETQYF. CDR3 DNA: TGTGCCAGCAGCCAAGGGACTAGCGGGCACACCCAAGAGACCCAGTACTTC.